This TCR beta chain was observed in a study of T-cell reconstitution after alpha-beta-depleted transplantation in children. This clonotype has at least ten counts. Its matching antigen is unknown. This CDR3 spans 16 amino acids. Trimming took 0 bases from V and 0 from J, leaving 10 bases between them. The V gene's germline CDR1 is SGHRS and CDR2 YFSETQ. The TCRbeta library incorporated unique molecular identifiers. MiXCR, run by TCRdb on the PCR reads, gives a single entry per CDR3 protein. The sample records approximately 630,000 distinct CDR3 sequences, 10% to 15% being singletons. Study-wide results and caveats: Among T cells one year after transplant, newly produced cells accounted for most counts and diversity. Alpha-beta T cells present about two months after transplant were reported to originate from several hundred expanded graft clones. Surviving recipient T cells and intrathymic progenitors accounted for some patients' high TCRbeta diversity at day 60.

Sequenced here: PBMCs, sampled before TCRalphabeta/CD19-depleted stem cell transplant. The origin of this receptor is a girl aged 2 to 9 with congenital amegakaryocytic thrombocytopenia, due to receive a stem cell transplant. This chain uses TRBV5-1 with TRBJ1-3; no definite D call. This chain's CDR3 is CASSLDLGNSGNTIYF. The CDR3 DNA reads TGCGCCAGCAGCTTGGACCTGGGAAACTCTGGAAACACCATATATTTT.